Shown below are 32 T cell receptor beta chains from a single sample sequenced in a study of OX40 agonist ivuxolimab in advanced cancers. Generated by immunoSEQ multiplex PCR, the TCRdb table keeps only in-frame clones and is missing some. The table lists tens of thousands of clones, around 85% of them singletons. Sequencing was performed on CD4+ or CD8+ T cells sorted from blood, taken in a trial of the OX40 agonist ivuxolimab. All receptors come from an adult with an advanced solid tumor such as melanoma, head and neck, liver or kidney cancer.

The gene calls are TRBV28 and TRBJ1-4; D uncertain. CDR3 size: 12 residues. From germline, CDR1 is MDHEN and CDR2 SYDVKM. V lost 6 bases, J lost 6 bases, and 8 bases lay in between. The CDR3 DNA is TGTGCCAGCAGCGGGCCTTATGAAAAACTGTTTTTT. This gives the protein CASSGPYEKLFF.

V and J are TRBV9 and TRBJ2-6; D is uncertain. The germline V gene has CDR1 SGDLS and CDR2 YYNGEE. CDR3 length equals 16 residues. The V end was cut by 0 bases, the J end by 0 bases, with 7 bases between. DNA for the CDR3: TGTGCCAGCAGCGTAGTAACTTTCTCTGGGGCCAACGTCCTGACTTTC. As protein: CASSVVTFSGANVLTF.

The chain carries TRBV28 and TRBJ2-7; 10 bases match TRBD2. The length of the CDR3 is 15 residues. CDR1 MDHEN and CDR2 SYDVKM come from the germline V gene. Trimming at V came to 3 bases and at J to 6 bases, leaving 8 bases not matched to a gene. CDR3: CASSLGSGRAREQYF. The CDR3 DNA is TGTGCCAGCAGTTTGGGGAGCGGGAGGGCCCGCGAGCAGTACTTC.

V usage is TRBV5-4 and J usage is TRBJ2-1; D is possibly TRBD1 (9 bases). The CDR3 has 16 residues. Trimming removed 4 bases at V and 8 bases at J, with 22 bases between. CDR1 and CDR2 (germline): SGHNT, YYREEE (reference sequence). The CDR3 region has the DNA TGTGCCAGCAGCCCGGGAGGGACAGGGTATACCCATGAGCAGTTCTTC. Its translation: CASSPGGTGYTHEQFF.

This clone was counted only a few times. The chain is built from TRBV28 and TRBJ2-1, with 12 nucleotides matching TRBD2. The germline gives CDR1 MDHEN, CDR2 SYDVKM. J was trimmed by 8 bases and V by 3 bases; bases with no gene match: 5. CDR3 length: 15 amino acids. The CDR3: CASSLGLAGFDEQFF. Here the CDR3 DNA reads TGTGCCAGCAGTTTGGGACTAGCGGGTTTCGATGAGCAGTTCTTC.

This chain uses TRBV19 with TRBJ2-7; D is perhaps TRBD2 (6 bases). V lost 7 bases, J lost 0 bases, and 13 bases lay in between. The CDR3 extends over 14 amino acids. CDR1 is LNHDA and CDR2 is SQIVND in the germline V gene (reference sequence). The CDR3 loop reads CASKRDFNSYEQYF. The CDR3 DNA is TGTGCCAGTAAAAGGGACTTCAACTCCTACGAGCAGTACTTC.

The genes are TRBV29-1 and TRBJ2-1, with 9 bases fitting TRBD2. There are 13 residues in the CDR3. Unmatched junction bases numbered 6, after V lost 3 bases and J lost 9 bases. Per the germline V gene, CDR1 is SQVTM and CDR2 is ANQGSEA. The CDR3 protein is CSVEVAGEGEQFF. The CDR3 DNA is TGCAGCGTTGAGGTAGCGGGAGAAGGTGAGCAGTTCTTC.

J is TRBJ2-5 and V is TRBV29-1; D not resolved. Germline CDR1 SQVTM, CDR2 ANQGSEA. The length of the CDR3 is 11 residues. Trimming cost V 5 bases and J 2 bases, with 6 bases left between them. CDR3 coding DNA: TGCAGCGTTTGGCCTCAAGAGACCCAGTACTTC. Its protein is CSVWPQETQYF.

The gene calls are TRBV10-3 and TRBJ2-7; D is uncertain. In germline, CDR1 is ENHRY, CDR2 SYGVKD. The CDR3 runs to 17 residues. V gave up 0 bases and J gave up 0 bases, with 15 bases separating them. DNA of the CDR3: TGTGCCATCAGTGAGTCGACTCGGCCCGGTAACTCCTACGAGCAGTACTTC. It yields the protein CAISESTRPGNSYEQYF.

The genes are TRBV7-3 and TRBJ2-3; 12 nucleotides match TRBD2. The V gene's germline CDR1 is SGHTA and CDR2 FQGTGA. V shed 1 base, J shed 5 bases, and the junction held 10 bases outside the gene matches. This CDR3 is 18 amino acids long. CDR3 region: CASSLIGLAGGQGDTQYF. CDR3 coding DNA: TGTGCCAGCAGCTTAATTGGCCTAGCGGGAGGGCAGGGAGATACGCAGTATTTT.

V usage is TRBV7-6 and J usage is TRBJ2-5; D remains ambiguous. This CDR3 comprises 12 residues. Looked up from germline, CDR1 is SGHVS and CDR2 is FNYEAQ. Trimming shortened V by 5 bases and J by 4 bases, and 8 bases separated the two germline ends. CDR3 DNA sequence: TGTGCCAGCAGCGCCGATGGAGAGACCCAGTACTTC. This codes for CASSADGETQYF.

J is TRBJ2-7 and V is TRBV30, with a possible D match to TRBD1 (5 bases). Per the germline V gene, CDR1 is GTSNPN and CDR2 is SVGIG (reference sequence). The CDR3 totals 17 residues. Trimming left V 2 bases short and J 6 bases short, with 26 bases between. In DNA form, the CDR3 reads TGTGCCTGGAGTTCCCTCAGAATTGTTGGGGCTGTGGGCGAGCAGTACTTC. It is translated as CAWSSLRIVGAVGEQYF.

The rearrangement uses TRBV18 and TRBJ2-3; D is unresolved. Looked up from germline, CDR1 is KGHSH and CDR2 is LQKENI. The CDR3 is made up of 18 amino acids. The ends were cut back, 3 bases at V and 3 bases at J, with 22 bases in the middle. CDR3 coding DNA: TGTGCCAGCTCACCTGTGGGTTCTTGGGGATCCTCTACAGATACGCAGTATTTT. Its translation: CASSPVGSWGSSTDTQYF.

The chain's CDR3 is CASSPGTTYTEAFF. As DNA, the CDR3 is TGTGCCAGCAGTCCCGGGACAACTTACACTGAAGCTTTCTTT. The V and J genes are TRBV6-6 and TRBJ1-1, with D possibly being TRBD1 (6 bases). The CDR3 sequence is 14 residues long. Trimming removed 5 bases from V and 3 bases from J, with 13 bases in between. Germline lookup yields CDR1 MNHNY and CDR2 SVGAGI (reference sequence).

The chain recombines TRBV11-1 with TRBJ2-1, with D possibly TRBD2 on 6 matching bases. The germline V gene encodes CDR1 SGHAT and CDR2 FQDESV (reference sequence). V was shortened by 5 bases and J by 10 bases, with 18 bases between the two germline ends. The CDR3 has 14 residues. The CDR3 sequence: CASSPVTSTWEQFF. In DNA form, the CDR3 reads TGTGCCAGCAGCCCTGTAACTAGCACCTGGGAGCAGTTCTTC.

The chain employs TRBV7-9 and TRBJ2-4, with 9 bases that match TRBD1. Trimming took 5 bases from V and 5 from J; bases not matched to a gene: 4. The CDR3 extends over 14 amino acids. Germline V gene sequence: CDR1 SEHNR, CDR2 FQNEAQ (reference sequence). CDR3 sequence: CASSKQGAQNIQYF. CDR3 sequence (DNA): TGTGCCAGCAGCAAACAGGGGGCGCAAAACATTCAGTACTTC. The entire variable domain, with the rest obtained from reference TRBV7-9 and TRBJ2-4, is as follows: DTGVSQNPRHKITKRGQNVTFRCDPISEHNRLYWYRQTLGQGPEFLTYFQNEAQLEKSRLLSDRFSAERPKGSFSTLEIQRTEQGDSAMYLCASSKQGAQNIQYFGAGTRLSVL.

The chain links TRBV25-1 to TRBJ2-7; 9 nucleotides agree with TRBD1. The CDR3 is 15 amino acids. Looked up from germline, CDR1 is MGHDK and CDR2 is SYGVNS. J gave up 6 bases and V 6 bases, and 12 bases lay outside the gene matches. CDR3 DNA: TGTGCCAGCAGGGCCAGGGGGGACAGGGTCGGCGAGCAGTACTTC. Translated, it gives CASRARGDRVGEQYF.

The J gene is TRBJ2-7, the V gene TRBV15; D might be TRBD2 (5 bases). Trimming stripped 4 bases from V and 7 bases from J, with 14 bases between. This CDR3 region has 13 residues. Germline assignment: CDR1 LNHNV and CDR2 YYDKDF (reference sequence). CDR3 DNA sequence: TGTGCCACCAGCACAACCGGGGAACGTGAGCAGTACTTC. Protein: CATSTTGEREQYF.

The genes are TRBV27 and TRBJ2-5; unclear D gene. V shed 3 bases and J shed 2 bases, with 7 bases lying between them. The CDR3 runs 13 residues. CDR1 and CDR2 (germline): MNHEY, SMNVEV (reference sequence). CDR3 bases: TGTGCCAGCAGTTTGGGCAGACAAGAGACCCAGTACTTC. Residues: CASSLGRQETQYF.

J is TRBJ1-2 and V is TRBV2, with 7 bases that match TRBD1. The CDR3 has 13 residues. Germline V gives CDR1 SNHLY, CDR2 FYNNEI. Trimming removed 4 bases from V and 7 bases from J; junction bases left unmatched: 6. CDR3 DNA: TGTGCCAGCAGTGGACAGGGACAAGCTGGCTACACCTTC. This encodes CASSGQGQAGYTF.

A single count supports this clone. This chain connects TRBV10-3 to TRBJ2-7, with 9 bases that match TRBD1. The germline V gene has CDR1 ENHRY and CDR2 SYGVKD. The CDR3 sequence is 13 residues long. Losses at the gene ends were 8 bases for V and 2 bases for J; bases not matched to a gene: 4. In nucleotides, the CDR3 is TGTGCCATCTCGGACAGGGGCGCCTACGAGCAGTACTTC. Its translation: CAISDRGAYEQYF.

This clone has more than one count but fewer than ten. V usage is TRBV6-6 and J usage is TRBJ1-1; no clear D. Germline V lookup: CDR1 MNHNY, CDR2 SVGAGI (reference sequence). This CDR3 comprises 13 residues. V lost 5 bases and J lost 1, with 8 bases in between. The CDR3, as DNA: TGTGCCAGCAGTCTCTCGCGGAACACTGAAGCTTTCTTT. It translates to CASSLSRNTEAFF.

V and J are TRBV9 and TRBJ1-3; D is unresolved. Trimming removed 7 bases from V and 3 bases from J, with 17 bases in between. This CDR3 spans 15 amino acids. Germline V lookup: CDR1 SGDLS, CDR2 YYNGEE. CDR3 amino acids: CASDTGYNGGNTIYF. CDR3 DNA: TGTGCCAGCGACACGGGTTATAATGGTGGAAACACCATATATTTT.

In its sample, this clone was seen once. V is TRBV7-9 and J is TRBJ1-1, with D tentatively TRBD1 (6 bases). CDR3 length: 13 amino acids. Germline V CDR1 and CDR2: SEHNR, FQNEAQ (reference sequence). V was pared by 5 bases and J by 7 bases, with 14 bases between. The CDR3 here is CASSPQGRGEAFF. In nucleotides, the CDR3 is TGTGCCAGCAGCCCTCAGGGGAGGGGTGAAGCTTTCTTT.

This clone was counted a single time. The chain combines TRBV28 with TRBJ1-1; 7 bases are a match to TRBD1. The CDR3 runs to 15 residues. The germline V gene has CDR1 MDHEN and CDR2 SYDVKM. The V segment lost 6 bases and the J segment 4 bases; nucleotides outside the gene matches: 11. The CDR3 sequence is CASSQTRGRGTEAFF. The CDR3 DNA sequence: TGTGCCAGCAGCCAAACGAGGGGGCGCGGCACTGAAGCTTTCTTT.

The chain recombines TRBV7-9 with TRBJ1-1; 10 bases are a match to TRBD1. Germline-derived CDR1 and CDR2 are SEHNR and FQNEAQ (reference sequence). The CDR3 is made up of 14 amino acids. V gave up 3 bases and J gave up 7 bases; unmatched junction bases: 5. The CDR3 DNA is TGTGCCAGCAGCTTCGGGACAGGGGCTGGTGAAGCTTTCTTT. Protein: CASSFGTGAGEAFF.

The V and J genes are TRBV5-1 and TRBJ1-1, with D perhaps matching TRBD1 (5 bases). Trimming cost V 4 bases and J 2 bases, with 9 bases left between them. Germline-derived CDR1 and CDR2 are SGHRS and YFSETQ. CDR3 length: 13 amino acids. The CDR3 loop reads CASSLTDNTEAFF. CDR3 nucleotides: TGCGCCAGCAGCCTGACAGACAACACTGAAGCTTTCTTT.

This clone occurred a few times. The V call is TRBV2, the J call TRBJ1-1; 7 bases map to TRBD1. Germline CDR1 is SNHLY and CDR2 is FYNNEI. The CDR3 has 14 residues. With 6 bases clipped from V and 4 bases from J, the junction kept 8 bases outside the gene matches. The CDR3, as DNA: TGTGCCAGCAGAGGAAAACAGGGGAGCACTGAAGCTTTCTTT. This gives the protein CASRGKQGSTEAFF.

This chain connects TRBV28 to TRBJ2-5; 11 positions match TRBD2. The V gene's germline CDR1 is MDHEN and CDR2 SYDVKM. V lost 5 bases and J lost 5; bases outside the gene matches: 10. The CDR3 is 16 residues long. CDR3 nucleotide sequence: TGTGCCAGCAGTGCCCCAATAGCGGGAGGGGGGGAGACCCAGTACTTC. Amino acids: CASSAPIAGGGETQYF.

This clone showed up just once. CDR3 DNA sequence: TGTGCCAGCAGCTACCCCGGGCCCAGCACAGATACGCAGTATTTT. It translates to CASSYPGPSTDTQYF. The V gene is TRBV7-2, the J gene TRBJ2-3; D remains unclear. Germline-derived CDR1 and CDR2 are SGHTA and FQGNSA. The CDR3 length is 15 residues. The V gene lost 4 bases and the J gene lost 0 bases, with 11 bases spanning the gap.

This chain uses TRBV4-1 with TRBJ2-1, with 8 bases fitting TRBD2. Germline trimming cut 8 bases from V and 8 bases from J; bases unmatched to any gene: 17. The CDR3 covers 16 residues. Germline CDR1 and CDR2: MGHRA and YSYEKL. DNA of the CDR3: TGCGCCAGCTCCTACAGCAGGAGCGGGAGTAGGGATGAGCAGTTCTTC. As protein: CASSYSRSGSRDEQFF.

The chain links TRBV9 to TRBJ2-1; no reliable D call. Trimming took off 2 bases at V and 0 bases at J, with 9 bases between the two ends. The CDR3 totals 15 residues. Looked up from germline, CDR1 is SGDLS and CDR2 is YYNGEE. CDR3 region: CASSVRSSSYNEQFF. The CDR3 coding sequence is TGTGCCAGCAGCGTTAGGTCTAGCTCCTACAATGAGCAGTTCTTC.